The rows below give T cell receptor beta chains drawn from one sample of a study of T cell responses to AZD1222 COVID-19 vaccine. Data came from immunoSEQ multiplex PCR; TCRdb stores just in-frame clones and leaves some out. Of over 100,000 clones listed, 88% were seen once; the top ten hold over 3%. This sample comprised peripheral blood, obtained on day 0 of AZD1222 vaccination. These receptors were taken from an adult in good health. The CDR3 runs from the conserved cysteine through the conserved F or W. Each record gives: D gene, clone size, J gene, V gene, CDR3 DNA, CDR3 protein. D genes are given only for firm matches. Part of the rows lack a size; the others show once, few, many or a class for expanded clones.

- - TRBJ2-5 TRBV2 TGTGCCAGCAGACAAACGCCCGGGACTCAAGAGACCCAGTACTTC CASRQTPGTQETQYF
TRBD1 - TRBJ1-2 TRBV6-5 TGTGCCAGCAGTTACAACGGTCGACAGGGGGCGCTTGGCTACACCTTC CASSYNGRQGALGYTF
- - TRBJ1-3 TRBV5-1 TGCGCCAGCAGCTTATATGGGGGAAGCGCTGGAAACACCATATATTTT CASSLYGGSAGNTIYF
- - TRBJ1-5 TRBV12-5 TGTGCTAGTGGTTTGGAGATGGGGCAGCCCCAGCATTTT CASGLEMGQPQHF
- - TRBJ2-7 TRBV5-1 TGCGCCAGCAGCTTGAGAGGGCCTTACTACGAGCAGTACTTC CASSLRGPYYEQYF
- once TRBJ1-6 TRBV16 TGTGCCAGCAGCCTCACGGACCCTTCCGACTACTCACCCCTCCACTTT CASSLTDPSDYSPLHF
- - TRBJ1-6 TRBV12-5 TGTGCTAGTGGTGGGGAGAGTAATTCACCCCTCCACTTT CASGGESNSPLHF
- - TRBJ1-1 TRBV7-2 TGTGCCAGCAGCTTCTTTAACAGGGTTGAAACTGAAGCTTTCTTT CASSFFNRVETEAFF
TRBD1 once TRBJ1-5 TRBV6-4 TGTGCCAGCATCAGGGAGGGGACAGGGGGCAATCAGCCCCAGCATTTT CASIREGTGGNQPQHF
- - TRBJ1-5 TRBV3-1/TRBV3-2 TGTGCCAGCAGCCAACCCGGGTCCCAACAGCCCCAGCATTTT CASSQPGSQQPQHF
- - TRBJ2-7 TRBV2 TGTGCCAGCACGGTCCCAGGGGTGGTTTCCTACGAGCAGTACTTC CASTVPGVVSYEQYF
TRBD2 - TRBJ2-7 TRBV7-3 TGTGCCAGCAGCGAATTAGCGGGGGCGTTATACGAGCAGTACTTC CASSELAGALYEQYF
TRBD1 - TRBJ1-6 TRBV7-2 TGTGCCAGCAGCACCGGGACAGGGCAATACTCACCCCTCCACTTT CASSTGTGQYSPLHF
- - TRBJ1-6 TRBV5-6 TGTGCCAGCAGCTCTACAGGCCCCTTTAGATCCCTCCACTTT CASSSTGPFRSLHF
- - TRBJ1-6 TRBV2 TGTGCCAGCATGAAAGATTATAATTCACCCCTCCACTTT CASMKDYNSPLHF
- many TRBJ2-2 TRBV18 TGTGCCAGCTCACCACTAGATCGAGGCGGGGAGCTGTTTTTT CASSPLDRGGELFF
- - TRBJ1-2 TRBV18 TGTGCCAGCTCACCAGAGTCTAACTATGGCTACACCTTC CASSPESNYGYTF
- - TRBJ2-7 TRBV13 TGTGCCAGCAGAGGAACAGGAGTCTCCCCTAGCGAGCAGTACTTC CASRGTGVSPSEQYF
- - TRBJ2-7 TRBV25-1 TGTGCCAGAAGACGGCATAACCCGACTCACTACGAGCAGTACTTC CARRRHNPTHYEQYF
- - TRBJ2-2 TRBV11-2 TGTGCCAGCGAGAACACCGGGGAGCTGTTTTTT CASENTGELFF
- once TRBJ1-2 TRBV14 TGTGCCAGCAGCCCCGGCACCTTAGGAGGCTACACCTTC CASSPGTLGGYTF
TRBD2 - TRBJ2-5 TRBV19 TGTGCCAGTAGTATGTTGGCTAGCGGGGGGGCTGGACGCGAGACCCAGTACTTC CASSMLASGGAGRETQYF
- - TRBJ2-5 TRBV2 TGTGCCAGCAACGGGGGGCGTCAAGAGACCCAGTACTTC CASNGGRQETQYF
- - TRBJ1-2 TRBV7-2 TGTGCCAGCAGCCCCAACCAGGCAGGGGCCTATGGCTACACCTTC CASSPNQAGAYGYTF
TRBD1 - TRBJ1-2 TRBV7-6 TGTGCCAGCAGCTTAGAAGTGGGACAGGGGGCCGATGGCTACACCTTC CASSLEVGQGADGYTF
- - TRBJ1-1 TRBV9 TGTGCCAGCAGCGTAGAAACCTCTGAAGCTTTCTTT CASSVETSEAFF
- - TRBJ1-2 TRBV19 TGTGCCAGTAGTTATAGCTATGGCTACACCTTC CASSYSYGYTF
- - TRBJ1-6 TRBV11-3 TGTGCCAGCAGCTTAAGGCCATCCAGTTCACCCCTCCACTTT CASSLRPSSSPLHF
- - TRBJ1-2 TRBV9 TGTGCCAGCAGCGCAAGAGTCCAAGGACAGACTTATGGCTACACCTTC CASSARVQGQTYGYTF
- - TRBJ1-4 TRBV10-1 TGCGCCAGCAGTGAATCGGGGATGGACGAAAAACTGTTTTTT CASSESGMDEKLFF
TRBD1 - TRBJ1-4 TRBV9 TGTGCCAGCAGCGAGAGGGGGACAGGGTATGAAAAACTGTTTTTT CASSERGTGYEKLFF
- - TRBJ1-1 TRBV4-3 TGCGCCAGCAGCCAAGGGACGGGGAAAGCTTTCTTT CASSQGTGKAFF
- - TRBJ1-2 TRBV18 TGTGCCAGCTCACCACCGGCAGAAACCTATGGCTACACCTTC CASSPPAETYGYTF
- - TRBJ1-3 TRBV18 TGTGCCAGCTCACCATGGCAGCTTATCTCTGGAAACACCATATATTTT CASSPWQLISGNTIYF
TRBD1 - TRBJ2-3 TRBV18 TGTGCCAGCTCACCGGGCACAGGGGGGACAGATACGCAGTATTTT CASSPGTGGTDTQYF
- - TRBJ2-7 TRBV14 TGTGCCAGCAGCCGCGAGGGCGGCGAGCAGTACTTC CASSREGGEQYF
- - TRBJ1-1 TRBV7-3 TGTGCCAGCAGGTCAGGGAGCGTGAACACTGAAGCTTTCTTT CASRSGSVNTEAFF
- few TRBJ2-1 TRBV19 TGTGCCAGTAGCTCGGGGAGTATGGGGAGCAATGAGCAGTTCTTC CASSSGSMGSNEQFF
TRBD1 - TRBJ2-5 TRBV12-5 TGTGCTAGTGGTACCGGACAGGGCCAAGAGACCCAGTACTTC CASGTGQGQETQYF
- - TRBJ1-2 TRBV11-2 TGTGCCAGCAGCGAACAGGGTACCTCTGGCTACACCTTC CASSEQGTSGYTF
TRBD1 - TRBJ2-1 TRBV29-1 TGCAGCGTTGCCTGGGACAGATACAATGAGCAGTTCTTC CSVAWDRYNEQFF
- - TRBJ2-7 TRBV12-3/TRBV12-4 TGTGCCAGCAGTTTAATGCCGTCCTACGAGCAGTACTTC CASSLMPSYEQYF
- - TRBJ1-4 TRBV19 TGTGCCAGTGCTAACGGGCCCGAAATTTTTAATGAAAAACTGTTTTTT CASANGPEIFNEKLFF
- - TRBJ2-5 TRBV6-2/TRBV6-3 TGTGCCAGCAGTGGACTGAGAGAGACCCAGTACTTC CASSGLRETQYF
- once TRBJ1-1 TRBV28 TGTGCCAGCAGTTCCTCAGGGGAGCCGAACACTGAAGCTTTCTTT CASSSSGEPNTEAFF
TRBD1 once TRBJ1-4 TRBV24-1 TGTGCCACCAGTGATCTAGGGACAGGGGGAACTAATGAAAAACTGTTTTTT CATSDLGTGGTNEKLFF